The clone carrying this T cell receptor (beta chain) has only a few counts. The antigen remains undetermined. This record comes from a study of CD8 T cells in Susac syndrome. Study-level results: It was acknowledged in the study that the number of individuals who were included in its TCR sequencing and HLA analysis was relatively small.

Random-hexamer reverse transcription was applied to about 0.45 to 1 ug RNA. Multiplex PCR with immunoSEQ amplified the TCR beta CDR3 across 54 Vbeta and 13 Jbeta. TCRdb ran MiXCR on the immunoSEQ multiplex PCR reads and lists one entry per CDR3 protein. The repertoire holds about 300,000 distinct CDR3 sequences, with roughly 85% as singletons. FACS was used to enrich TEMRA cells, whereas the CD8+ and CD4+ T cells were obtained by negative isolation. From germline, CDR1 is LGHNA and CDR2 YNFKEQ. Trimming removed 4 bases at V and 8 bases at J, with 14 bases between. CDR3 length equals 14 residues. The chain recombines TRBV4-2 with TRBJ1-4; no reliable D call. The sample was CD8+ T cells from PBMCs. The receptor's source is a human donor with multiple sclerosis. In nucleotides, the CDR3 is TGTGCCAGCAGCCCCCGTACCCTAAACGAAAAACTGTTTTTT. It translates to CASSPRTLNEKLFF.